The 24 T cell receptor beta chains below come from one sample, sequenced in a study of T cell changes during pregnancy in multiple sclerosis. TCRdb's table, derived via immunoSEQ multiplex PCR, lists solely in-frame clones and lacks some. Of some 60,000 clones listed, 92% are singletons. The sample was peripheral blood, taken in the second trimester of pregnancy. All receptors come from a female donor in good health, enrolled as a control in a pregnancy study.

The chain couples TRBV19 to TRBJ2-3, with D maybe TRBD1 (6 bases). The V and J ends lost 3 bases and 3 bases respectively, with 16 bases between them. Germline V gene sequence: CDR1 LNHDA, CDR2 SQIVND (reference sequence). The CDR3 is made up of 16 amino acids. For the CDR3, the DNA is TGTGCCAGTAGTATGGGGTGGGTACAGGGAACAGATACGCAGTATTTT. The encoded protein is CASSMGWVQGTDTQYF.

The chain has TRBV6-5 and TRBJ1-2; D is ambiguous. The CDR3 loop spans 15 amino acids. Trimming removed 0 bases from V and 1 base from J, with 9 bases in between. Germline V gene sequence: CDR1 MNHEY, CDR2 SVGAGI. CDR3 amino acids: CASSYSIAVNYGYTF. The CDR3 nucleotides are TGTGCCAGCAGTTACTCGATTGCGGTTAACTATGGCTACACCTTC.

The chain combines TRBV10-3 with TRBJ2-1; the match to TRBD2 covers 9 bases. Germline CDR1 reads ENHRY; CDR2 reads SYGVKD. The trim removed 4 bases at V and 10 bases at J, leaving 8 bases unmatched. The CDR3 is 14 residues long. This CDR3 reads CAISASGRPWEQFF. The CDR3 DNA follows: TGTGCCATCAGTGCCAGCGGGAGGCCTTGGGAGCAGTTCTTC.

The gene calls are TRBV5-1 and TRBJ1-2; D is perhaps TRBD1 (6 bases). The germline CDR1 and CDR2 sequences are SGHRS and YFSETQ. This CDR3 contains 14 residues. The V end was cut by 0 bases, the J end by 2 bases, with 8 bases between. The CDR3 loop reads CASSLAGANYGYTF. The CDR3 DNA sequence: TGCGCCAGCAGCTTGGCAGGGGCGAACTATGGCTACACCTTC.

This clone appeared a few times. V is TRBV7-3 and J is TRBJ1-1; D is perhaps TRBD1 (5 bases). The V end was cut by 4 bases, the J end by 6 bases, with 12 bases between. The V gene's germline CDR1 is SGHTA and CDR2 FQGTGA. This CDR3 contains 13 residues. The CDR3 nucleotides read TGTGCCAGCAGCTACCGGGGGGAGGCTGAAGCTTTCTTT. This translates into CASSYRGEAEAFF.

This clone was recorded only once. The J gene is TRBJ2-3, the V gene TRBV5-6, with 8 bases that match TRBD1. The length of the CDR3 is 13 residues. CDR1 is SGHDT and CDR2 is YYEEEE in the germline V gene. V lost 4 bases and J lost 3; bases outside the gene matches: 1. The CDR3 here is CASSRTGTDTQYF. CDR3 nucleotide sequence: TGTGCCAGCAGCCGGACAGGGACAGATACGCAGTATTTT.

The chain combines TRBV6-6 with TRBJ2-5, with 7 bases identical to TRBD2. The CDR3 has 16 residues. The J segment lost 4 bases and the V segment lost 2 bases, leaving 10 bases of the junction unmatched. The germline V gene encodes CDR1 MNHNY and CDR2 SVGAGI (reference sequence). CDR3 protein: CASSYSAGELVETQYF. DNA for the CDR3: TGTGCCAGCAGTTACAGCGCGGGGGAGCTGGTAGAGACCCAGTACTTC.

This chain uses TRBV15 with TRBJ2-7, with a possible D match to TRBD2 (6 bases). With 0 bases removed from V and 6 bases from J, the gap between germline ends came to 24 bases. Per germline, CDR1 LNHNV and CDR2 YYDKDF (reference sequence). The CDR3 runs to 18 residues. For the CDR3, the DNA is TGTGCCACCAGCAGAGATGCGGGTGGCGGGACGCACCAGGGCGAGCAGTACTTC. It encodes CATSRDAGGGTHQGEQYF.

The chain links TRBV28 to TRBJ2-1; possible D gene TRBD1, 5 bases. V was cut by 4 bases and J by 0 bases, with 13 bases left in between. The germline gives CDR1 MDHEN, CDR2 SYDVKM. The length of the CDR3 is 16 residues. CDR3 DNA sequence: TGTGCCAGCAGTTCGGCTCAGGGTTACTCCTACAATGAGCAGTTCTTC. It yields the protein CASSSAQGYSYNEQFF.

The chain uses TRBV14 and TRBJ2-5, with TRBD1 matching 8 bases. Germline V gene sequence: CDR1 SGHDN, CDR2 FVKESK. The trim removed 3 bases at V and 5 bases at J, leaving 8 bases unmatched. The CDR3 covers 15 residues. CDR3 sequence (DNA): TGTGCCAGCAGCCACCGTGGACAGGGTGGGGAGACCCAGTACTTC. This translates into CASSHRGQGGETQYF.

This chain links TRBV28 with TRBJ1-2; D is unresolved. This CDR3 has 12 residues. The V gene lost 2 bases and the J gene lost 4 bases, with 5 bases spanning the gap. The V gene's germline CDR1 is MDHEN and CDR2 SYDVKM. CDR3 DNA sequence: TGTGCCAGCAGTTTAGGGAGCTATGGCTACACCTTC. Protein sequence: CASSLGSYGYTF.

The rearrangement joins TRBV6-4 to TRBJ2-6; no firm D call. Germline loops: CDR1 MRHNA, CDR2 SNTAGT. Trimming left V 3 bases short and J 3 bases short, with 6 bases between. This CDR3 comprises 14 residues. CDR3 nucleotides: TGTGCCAGCAGTGAGAACATTGGGGCCAACGTCCTGACTTTC. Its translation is CASSENIGANVLTF.

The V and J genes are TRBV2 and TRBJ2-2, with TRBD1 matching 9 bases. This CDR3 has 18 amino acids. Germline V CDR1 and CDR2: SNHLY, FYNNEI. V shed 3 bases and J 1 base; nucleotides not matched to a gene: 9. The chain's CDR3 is CASSDPGGTGLNTGELFF. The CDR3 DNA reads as TGTGCCAGCAGTGATCCTGGCGGGACAGGGTTGAACACCGGGGAGCTGTTTTTT.

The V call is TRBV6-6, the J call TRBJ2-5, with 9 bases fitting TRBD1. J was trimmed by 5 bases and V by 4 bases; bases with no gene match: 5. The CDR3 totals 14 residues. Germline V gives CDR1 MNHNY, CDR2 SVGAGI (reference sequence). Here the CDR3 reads CASSLTGGWETQYF. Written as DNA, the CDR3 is TGTGCCAGCAGTTTAACAGGGGGCTGGGAGACCCAGTACTTC.

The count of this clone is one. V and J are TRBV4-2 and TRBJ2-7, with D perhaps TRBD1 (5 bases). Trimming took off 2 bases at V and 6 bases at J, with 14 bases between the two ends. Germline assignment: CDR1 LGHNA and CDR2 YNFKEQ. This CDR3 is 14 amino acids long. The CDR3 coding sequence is TGTGCCAGCAGCCAAACCAGGGTGGGGTCCGAGCAGTACTTC. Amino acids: CASSQTRVGSEQYF.

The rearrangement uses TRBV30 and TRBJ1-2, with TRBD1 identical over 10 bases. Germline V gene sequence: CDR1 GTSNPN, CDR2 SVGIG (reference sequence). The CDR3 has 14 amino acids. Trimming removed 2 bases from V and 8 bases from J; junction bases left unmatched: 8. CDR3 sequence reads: CAWSPAGTGDGYTF. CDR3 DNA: TGTGCCTGGAGTCCGGCCGGGACAGGGGACGGCTACACCTTC.

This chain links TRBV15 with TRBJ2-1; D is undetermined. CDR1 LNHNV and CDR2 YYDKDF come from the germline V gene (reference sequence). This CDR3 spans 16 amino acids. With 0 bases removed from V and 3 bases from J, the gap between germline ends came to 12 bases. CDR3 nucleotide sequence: TGTGCCACCAGCAGAGATTGGCCAAACCGCTACAATGAGCAGTTCTTC. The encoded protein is CATSRDWPNRYNEQFF.

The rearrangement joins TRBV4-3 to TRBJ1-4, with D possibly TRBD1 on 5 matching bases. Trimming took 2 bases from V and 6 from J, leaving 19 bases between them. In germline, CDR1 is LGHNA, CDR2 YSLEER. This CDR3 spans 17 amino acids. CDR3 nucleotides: TGCGCCAGCAGCCAACAAATCCACGGACAAGCGCATGAAAAACTGTTTTTT. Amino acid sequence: CASSQQIHGQAHEKLFF.

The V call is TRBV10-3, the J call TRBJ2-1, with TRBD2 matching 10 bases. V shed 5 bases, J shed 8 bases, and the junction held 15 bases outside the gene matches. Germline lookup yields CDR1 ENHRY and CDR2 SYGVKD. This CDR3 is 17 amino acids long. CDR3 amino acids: CAISNRISGRAVYEQFF. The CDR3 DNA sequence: TGTGCCATCAGTAACAGAATAAGCGGGAGGGCCGTCTATGAGCAGTTCTTC.

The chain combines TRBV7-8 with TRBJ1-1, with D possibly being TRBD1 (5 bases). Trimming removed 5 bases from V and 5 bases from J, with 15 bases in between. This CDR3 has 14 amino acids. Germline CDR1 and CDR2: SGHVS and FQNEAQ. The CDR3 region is CASSPPGVRTEAFF. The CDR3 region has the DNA TGTGCCAGCAGCCCCCCGGGGGTAAGGACTGAAGCTTTCTTT.

The CDR3 sequence: CASSPETASYGYTF. DNA for the CDR3: TGTGCCAGCTCCCCAGAGACAGCGTCCTATGGCTACACCTTC. J is TRBJ1-2 and V is TRBV18, with a possible D match to TRBD1 (5 bases). Trimming removed 6 bases at V and 4 bases at J, with 15 bases between. This CDR3 is built from 14 residues. The V gene's germline CDR1 is KGHSH and CDR2 LQKENI.

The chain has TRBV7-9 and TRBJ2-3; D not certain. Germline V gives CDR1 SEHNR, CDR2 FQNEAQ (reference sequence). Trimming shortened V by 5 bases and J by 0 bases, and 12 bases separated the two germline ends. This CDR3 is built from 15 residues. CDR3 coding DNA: TGTGCCAGCAGCACCTCACTTAGAAGCACAGATACGCAGTATTTT. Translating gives CASSTSLRSTDTQYF.

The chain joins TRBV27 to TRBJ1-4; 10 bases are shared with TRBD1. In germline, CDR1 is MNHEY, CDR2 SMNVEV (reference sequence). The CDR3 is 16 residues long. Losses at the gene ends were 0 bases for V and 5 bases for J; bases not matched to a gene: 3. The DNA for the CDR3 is TGTGCCAGCAGTTTATCGGTGGGACAGGGGAATGAAAAACTGTTTTTT. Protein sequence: CASSLSVGQGNEKLFF.

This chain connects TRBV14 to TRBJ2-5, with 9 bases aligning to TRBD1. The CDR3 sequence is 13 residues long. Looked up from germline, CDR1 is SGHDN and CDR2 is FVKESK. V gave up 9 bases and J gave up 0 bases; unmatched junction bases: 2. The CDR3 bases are TGTGCCAGAGGGACAGGGAACCAAGAGACCCAGTACTTC. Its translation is CARGTGNQETQYF.